This T cell receptor (beta chain) was sequenced for a study of blood T cell repertoires in COVID-19. Study as a whole: Donors in the United States, Italy and Spain gave samples during acute or convalescent COVID-19.

Original analysis: Estimates of nucleated cell counts were drawn from the amplification of reference gene primers. Clones were read by immunoSEQ multiplex PCR, and TCRdb kept only the in-frame ones, dropping some. The DNA gave D and trimming, while V, J and clone size come from that table. The sample yields roughly 170,000 clones, about three quarters seen once. The CDR3 is 16 amino acids. V lost 2 bases, J lost 1 base, and 15 bases lay in between. CDR1 GTSNPN and CDR2 SVGIG come from the germline V gene (reference sequence). Material for sequencing was peripheral blood. The origin of this receptor is a woman aged 70 to 79 with acute or convalescent COVID-19. The gene calls are TRBV30 and TRBJ2-1; D possibly corresponds to TRBD2 (6 bases). The CDR3 sequence: CAWSHWRGISYNEQFF. The CDR3 region has the DNA TGTGCCTGGAGTCATTGGCGGGGTATTTCCTACAATGAGCAGTTCTTC.